These 28 T cell receptor beta chains share one sample of origin, sequenced in a study of T cells in localized non-small cell lung cancer. Sequencing used immunoSEQ multiplex PCR; TCRdb keeps in-frame clones, though not all of them. The repertoire holds under 20,000 clones, with under 95% as singletons. Sequencing used peripheral blood, obtained before any cancer treatment. Receptor source: a male donor at least 60 years old with stage I squamous cell lung carcinoma.

There are a few counts of this clone. This chain joins TRBV5-1 and TRBJ2-5; maybe TRBD1 (7 bases). Deletions cut 4 bases from V and 4 bases from J, with 14 bases between. Germline V gene lookup returns CDR1 SGHRS and CDR2 YFSETQ. The CDR3 has 14 amino acids. CDR3 amino acids: CASSATQGGETQYF. CDR3 DNA: TGCGCCAGCAGCGCCACGCAGGGGGGAGAGACCCAGTACTTC.

The chain links TRBV2 to TRBJ2-7; D gene unclear. The CDR3 covers 13 residues. Per the germline V gene, CDR1 is SNHLY and CDR2 is FYNNEI. V lost 6 bases and J lost 0, with 9 bases in between. The CDR3 loop reads CASSPTSSYEQYF. Here the CDR3 DNA reads TGTGCCAGCAGCCCTACAAGCTCCTACGAGCAGTACTTC.

The chain carries TRBV7-9 and TRBJ1-2; D is unresolved. V lost 5 bases, J lost 4 bases, and 14 bases lay in between. CDR1 is SEHNR, CDR2 FQNEAQ, per germline (reference sequence). The CDR3 covers 14 residues. CDR3 sequence: CASSLPTQFYGYTF. In DNA form, the CDR3 reads TGTGCCAGCAGCCTACCAACTCAGTTCTATGGCTACACCTTC.

The chain combines TRBV4-3 with TRBJ2-3; 8 nucleotides align to TRBD1. The germline gives CDR1 LGHNA, CDR2 YSLEER. The length of the CDR3 is 18 residues. The trim removed 0 bases at V and 0 bases at J, leaving 8 bases unmatched. CDR3 residues: CASSQDLQGAPSTDTQYF. The CDR3 region has the DNA TGCGCCAGCAGCCAAGACCTTCAGGGGGCCCCTAGCACAGATACGCAGTATTTT.

V is TRBV28 and J is TRBJ2-2; tentatively, D is TRBD1 or TRBD2 (5 bases each). CDR1 is MDHEN and CDR2 is SYDVKM in the germline V gene. The CDR3 has 13 residues. Trimming took off 8 bases at V and 2 bases at J, with 9 bases between the two ends. The chain's CDR3 is CASGTANTGELFF. In DNA form, the CDR3 reads TGTGCCAGCGGGACGGCTAACACCGGGGAGCTGTTTTTT.

V usage is TRBV9 and J usage is TRBJ1-2; a weak D match, TRBD1 (5 bases). CDR1 and CDR2 (germline): SGDLS, YYNGEE. The CDR3 runs 17 residues. Trimming shortened V by 1 base and J by 4 bases, and 20 bases separated the two germline ends. This CDR3 reads CASSVSGGGYSFYGYTF. Written as DNA, the CDR3 is TGTGCCAGCAGCGTATCCGGGGGAGGGTACTCCTTCTATGGCTACACCTTC.

This rearrangement joins TRBV9 to TRBJ2-6, with D tentatively TRBD2 (5 bases). Germline V gene data show CDR1 as SGDLS and CDR2 as YYNGEE. CDR3 length equals 17 residues. Trimming left V 0 bases short and J 0 bases short, with 10 bases between. The CDR3 sequence: CASSVVDGNSGANVLTF. The CDR3 DNA follows: TGTGCCAGCAGCGTAGTGGACGGGAACTCTGGGGCCAACGTCCTGACTTTC.

The chain carries TRBV7-2 and TRBJ1-1; TRBD1 matches at 7 bases. V dropped 5 bases and J dropped 4; count of bases not matched to a gene: 10. The CDR3 contains 15 residues. Germline V gene lookup returns CDR1 SGHTA and CDR2 FQGNSA. The CDR3: CASSASYRGSTEAFF. The DNA of the CDR3 is TGTGCCAGCAGCGCGTCCTACAGGGGAAGCACTGAAGCTTTCTTT.

The chain uses TRBV10-2 and TRBJ2-2; TRBD1 agrees at 7 bases. The junction had 5 bases not matched to a gene; V was cut back by 7 bases and J by 6 bases. The CDR3 totals 13 residues. Germline V CDR1 and CDR2: WSHSY, SAAADI. The CDR3 DNA follows: TGCGCCAGCAATTTTCAGGGGGCCGGGGAGCTGTTTTTT. Translating gives CASNFQGAGELFF.

The chain carries TRBV6-5 and TRBJ2-2, with D perhaps matching TRBD1 (6 bases). V was trimmed by 2 bases and J by 0 bases, leaving 10 bases between them. This CDR3 spans 16 amino acids. Per the germline V gene, CDR1 is MNHEY and CDR2 is SVGAGI. CDR3 nucleotides: TGTGCCAGCAGTTACGTAAGGGGGTCGAACACCGGGGAGCTGTTTTTT. This sequence encodes CASSYVRGSNTGELFF.

V and J are TRBV6-5 and TRBJ1-5, with D hard to call. CDR3 length equals 13 residues. Germline V gene lookup returns CDR1 MNHEY and CDR2 SVGAGI. V was pared by 2 bases and J by 4 bases, with 6 bases between. The CDR3 sequence is CASSYQENQPQHF. The CDR3 bases are TGTGCCAGCAGTTACCAGGAGAATCAGCCCCAGCATTTT.

The rearrangement links TRBV4-1 to TRBJ2-7, with D perhaps matching TRBD1 (6 bases). Germline assignment: CDR1 MGHRA and CDR2 YSYEKL. CDR3 length equals 17 residues. V lost 0 bases and J 0 bases, leaving 15 bases between the germline ends. CDR3 in amino acids: CASSQDLAGVLSYEQYF. In DNA form, the CDR3 reads TGCGCCAGCAGCCAAGATCTGGCAGGGGTCCTCTCCTACGAGCAGTACTTC.

J is TRBJ2-7 and V is TRBV7-9, with TRBD1 matching 9 bases. Germline V gene lookup returns CDR1 SEHNR and CDR2 FQNEAQ (reference sequence). V was pared by 2 bases and J by 0 bases, with 5 bases of the junction left unmatched. The CDR3 is 16 residues long. CDR3 DNA: TGTGCCAGCAGCTTATCCCCGGGACAGGGCTCCTACGAGCAGTACTTC. This gives the protein CASSLSPGQGSYEQYF.

The V gene is TRBV5-1, the J gene TRBJ2-2, with D possibly being TRBD2 (6 bases). V was shortened by 6 bases and J by 2 bases, with 11 bases between the two germline ends. CDR1 is SGHRS, CDR2 YFSETQ, per germline. The CDR3 is 14 residues long. This CDR3 is CASNGGDNTGELFF. The CDR3 bases are TGCGCCAGCAACGGCGGGGACAACACCGGGGAGCTGTTTTTT.

This clone has just one count. The chain combines TRBV11-2 with TRBJ2-7, with TRBD1 matching 7 bases. The CDR3 runs 15 residues. The trim removed 4 bases at V and 3 bases at J, leaving 9 bases unmatched. From germline, CDR1 is SGHAT and CDR2 FQNNGV. The chain's CDR3 is CASSSAPGQFYEQYF. The CDR3 region has the DNA TGTGCCAGCAGCTCGGCGCCGGGACAGTTCTACGAGCAGTACTTC.

This chain uses TRBV6-5 with TRBJ2-1, with 7 bases fitting TRBD1. The CDR3 has 14 amino acids. Unmatched junction bases numbered 4, after V lost 5 bases and J lost 3 bases. Germline V CDR1 and CDR2: MNHEY, SVGAGI. CDR3 amino acids: CASSPWDSYNEQFF. Written as DNA, the CDR3 is TGTGCCAGCAGTCCCTGGGACAGCTACAATGAGCAGTTCTTC.

This clone showed up just once. This chain connects TRBV11-3 to TRBJ2-3; D gene ambiguous. The CDR3 sequence is 15 residues long. The germline gives CDR1 SGHNT, CDR2 YENEEA. V shed 0 bases and J shed 4 bases, with 11 bases lying between them. CDR3 sequence: CASSLDGTVADTQYF. CDR3 DNA: TGTGCCAGCAGCTTAGATGGTACAGTAGCAGATACGCAGTATTTT.

The chain combines TRBV9 with TRBJ2-7, with 13 bases matching TRBD2. After removal of 1 base from V and 4 bases from J, the junction contained 2 bases not matched to a gene. Germline assignment: CDR1 SGDLS and CDR2 YYNGEE. This CDR3 spans 15 amino acids. In DNA form, the CDR3 reads TGTGCCAGCAGCGTACAGACTAGCGGGAGGTACGAGCAGTACTTC. This codes for CASSVQTSGRYEQYF.

This chain links TRBV11-3 with TRBJ2-7, with TRBD1 matching 10 bases. The CDR3 is 14 amino acids. CDR1 and CDR2 from the germline V gene are SGHNT and YENEEA. Unmatched junction bases numbered 2, after V lost 4 bases and J lost 2 bases. CDR3 DNA sequence: TGTGCCAGCAGCTCCGGGACAGGGGCCTACGAGCAGTACTTC. It is translated as CASSSGTGAYEQYF. Filled out from reference TRBV11-3 and TRBJ2-7, the complete variable domain reads EAGVVQSPRYKIIEKKQPVAFWCNPISGHNTLYWYLQNLGQGPELLIRYENEEAVDDSQLPKDRFSAERLKGVDSTLKIQPAELGDSAVYLCASSSGTGAYEQYFGPGTRLTVT.

The chain recombines TRBV7-2 with TRBJ2-4; D call uncertain. V was cut by 1 base and J by 6 bases, with 4 bases left in between. Germline-derived CDR1 and CDR2 are SGHTA and FQGNSA. This CDR3 is 12 amino acids long. The CDR3 region is CASSLEPNIQYF. CDR3 in DNA: TGTGCCAGCAGCTTAGAGCCAAACATTCAGTACTTC.

V is TRBV5-1 and J is TRBJ2-3; 9 positions match TRBD2. Germline V gene data show CDR1 as SGHRS and CDR2 as YFSETQ. Trimming cost V 0 bases and J 7 bases; bases outside gene matches: 12. This CDR3 spans 17 amino acids. CDR3 sequence: CASSLGNTGLAPNTQYF. The CDR3 DNA follows: TGCGCCAGCAGCTTGGGGAATACGGGACTAGCTCCGAATACGCAGTATTTT.

This clone was seen a single time. The chain recombines TRBV21-1 with TRBJ2-5; the table calls TRBD1, which could not be checked here. TRBV21-1 is an annotated pseudogene. The CDR3 consists of 14 residues. The CDR3, as DNA: TGTGCCAGCAGCAACAAGGGGACACCAGAGACCCAGTACTTC. Translated, it gives CASSNKGTPETQYF.

CDR3 sequence: CASRWGPRGEQFF. Written as DNA, the CDR3 is TGTGCCAGCAGGTGGGGCCCCCGCGGTGAGCAGTTCTTC. The genes are TRBV2 and TRBJ2-1, with D possibly matching TRBD1 (5 bases). Trimming shortened V by 6 bases and J by 9 bases, and 15 bases separated the two germline ends. From germline, CDR1 is SNHLY and CDR2 FYNNEI. The CDR3 extends over 13 amino acids.

V and J are TRBV13 and TRBJ2-1; D might be TRBD1 (6 bases). The V and J ends lost 3 bases and 4 bases respectively, with 10 bases between them. The CDR3 runs 14 residues. Looked up from germline, CDR1 is PRHDT and CDR2 is FYEKMQ (reference sequence). CDR3 nucleotides: TGTGCCAGCAGCTTGCAGGGGCGGTACAATGAGCAGTTCTTC. Translation: CASSLQGRYNEQFF.

The chain carries TRBV7-2 and TRBJ2-7; 12 bases align to TRBD2. This CDR3 has 15 residues. Trimming took 5 bases from V and 7 from J; bases not matched to a gene: 9. CDR1 is SGHTA, CDR2 FQGNSA, per germline. CDR3 sequence: CASSRTRTSGAEQYF. The CDR3 coding sequence is TGTGCCAGCAGCCGAACCCGGACTAGCGGGGCTGAGCAGTACTTC.

The chain joins TRBV28 to TRBJ1-5; D gene uncertain. Trimming pared 8 bases from V and 0 bases from J, leaving 5 bases between. The germline V gene has CDR1 MDHEN and CDR2 SYDVKM. The CDR3 has 12 amino acids. CDR3 amino acids: CASGISNQPQHF. CDR3 in DNA: TGTGCCAGCGGGATTAGCAATCAGCCCCAGCATTTT.

The chain recombines TRBV7-2 with TRBJ2-3; 7 positions match TRBD1. Germline V gene lookup returns CDR1 SGHTA and CDR2 FQGNSA. The CDR3 totals 12 residues. The CDR3 here is CAGQDDTDTQYF. DNA for the CDR3: TGTGCAGGACAGGACGACACAGATACGCAGTATTTT. The whole variable domain, remainder taken from reference TRBV7-2 and TRBJ2-3, is GAGVSQSPSNKVTEKGKDVELRCDPISGHTALYWYRQSLGQGLEFLIYFQGNSAPDKSGLPSDRFSAERTGGSVSTLTIQRTQQEDSAVYLCAGQDDTDTQYFGPGTRLTVL.

The chain combines TRBV4-3 with TRBJ2-7; 12 nucleotides align to TRBD2. CDR3 length: 15 amino acids. The V and J ends lost 3 bases and 6 bases, in that order; junction bases with no gene match: 6. CDR1 and CDR2 from the germline V gene are LGHNA and YSLEER. The CDR3 is CASSQVTSGRTEQYF. For the CDR3, the DNA is TGCGCCAGCAGCCAGGTCACTAGCGGGAGGACCGAGCAGTACTTC.